Presented here are 24 T cell receptor beta chains from one specimen sequenced in a study of regulatory T cells in long-lasting Graves disease. iRepertoire HTBI primers and Arm-PCR of CDR3 regions built TCR beta libraries. TCRdb ran MiXCR on the multiplex PCR reads and lists one entry per CDR3 protein. The sample has roughly 500,000 distinct CDR3 sequences; roughly a fifth are singletons. Time point denoted: persistent/refractory GD, antithyroid drugs over 5 years with positive TRAb. With RNA extracted from PBMCs as input, the TCR library was made. The sequences come from peripheral blood mononuclear cells (PBMCs), collected when the disease was refractory, from a patient treated with antithyroid drugs. Source of these receptors: a female donor with Graves disease.

Regarding this clonotype: The junction differs from germline at one of its ends, possibly a read error. The chain couples TRBV20-1 to TRBJ2-4; the match to TRBD2 covers 8 bases. CDR3 length: 19 residues. Germline V gene sequence: CDR1 DFQATT, CDR2 SNEGSKA (reference sequence). CDR3 in amino acids: CSARRQSGGSVWGKNVQYF. The CDR3 coding sequence is TGCAGTGCTAGACGCCAGAGCGGGGGTTCCGTTTGGGGCAAAAACGTTCAGTACTTC.

This clonotype was seen more than once but under ten times. The chain recombines TRBV30 with TRBJ2-3; D remains unclear. This CDR3 spans 13 amino acids. The V gene lost 4 bases and the J gene lost 0 bases, with 8 bases spanning the gap. CDR1 and CDR2 (germline): GTSNPN, SVGIG (reference sequence). In nucleotides, the CDR3 is TGTGCCTGGATTAGCCCTAGCACAGATACGCAGTATTTT. Its translation: CAWISPSTDTQYF.

About this clonotype: Given a much more abundant clone one base away, this may be a read error. This rearrangement joins TRBV6-4 to TRBJ2-5, with 7 bases identical to TRBD1. The germline gives CDR1 MRHNA, CDR2 SNTAGT. The CDR3 covers 16 residues. CDR3 nucleotide sequence: TGTGCCAGCAGTTACTCGCCAGGGGGTCGTCAAGAGACCCAGTACTTC. As protein: CASSYSPGGRQETQYF.

This clonotype came up many times. This chain connects TRBV28 to TRBJ1-1; D may be TRBD1 (5 bases). Trimming left V 7 bases short and J 3 bases short, with 12 bases between. The CDR3 totals 13 residues. Germline loops: CDR1 MDHEN, CDR2 SYDVKM. The CDR3 protein is CASTVGGDTEAFF. In DNA form, the CDR3 reads TGTGCCAGCACCGTCGGGGGGGACACTGAAGCTTTCTTT.

This clonotype was picked up many times. The chain joins TRBV3-1 to TRBJ1-2; 7 positions match TRBD1. Germline V gene data show CDR1 as LGHDT and CDR2 as YNNKEL (reference sequence). The V segment lost 0 bases and the J segment 4 bases; nucleotides outside the gene matches: 11. CDR3 length: 17 residues. CDR3 coding DNA: TGTGCCAGCAGCCAAGATGACGGGACAGCTAAAATCTATGGCTACACCTTC. Translation gives CASSQDDGTAKIYGYTF. Looking up the rest from reference TRBV3-1 and TRBJ1-2 gives the full variable domain: DTAVSQTPKYLVTQMGNDKSIKCEQNLGHDTMYWYKQDSKKFLKIMFSYNNKELIINETVPNRFSPKSPDKAHLNLHINSLELGDSAVYFCASSQDDGTAKIYGYTFGSGTRLTVV.

This clonotype was observed a single time. The chain employs TRBV5-5 and TRBJ2-7, with a weak D call TRBD1 (5 bases). CDR3 length: 14 residues. Germline CDR1 reads SGHKS; CDR2 reads YYEKEE (reference sequence). V gave up 1 base and J gave up 7 bases, with 15 bases separating them. The chain's CDR3 is CASSLLGRAREQYF. The CDR3 nucleotides read TGTGCCAGCAGCTTGCTTGGCAGGGCGAGGGAGCAGTACTTC.

The CDR3 nucleotides read TGTGCCAGCAGTTCAAGGGGGTCGAGCTCCTATAATTCACCCCTCCACTTT. It yields the protein CASSSRGSSSYNSPLHF. The chain employs TRBV27 and TRBJ1-6; D is perhaps TRBD1 (6 bases). Germline V gives CDR1 MNHEY, CDR2 SMNVEV (reference sequence). V dropped 4 bases and J dropped 0 bases, with 13 bases sitting between them. The CDR3 runs to 17 residues.

The J gene is TRBJ2-1, the V gene TRBV11-2; 10 bases line up with TRBD2. The germline V gene encodes CDR1 SGHAT and CDR2 FQNNGV. The junction had 12 bases not matched to a gene; V was cut back by 1 base and J by 6 bases. This CDR3 comprises 18 residues. CDR3 in DNA: TGTGCCAGCAGCTTAGGACGGATCAGCGGGAGGGCCGGCAATGAGCAGTTCTTC. It yields the protein CASSLGRISGRAGNEQFF.

The table lists this clonotype with many counts. Here the CDR3 reads CASRPRVGETQYF. The CDR3 DNA follows: TGTGCCAGCAGGCCTAGGGTCGGGGAGACCCAGTACTTC. V gene TRBV12-3 or TRBV12-4 combines with J gene TRBJ2-5; D ambiguous. With 6 bases removed from V and 5 bases from J, the gap between germline ends came to 13 bases. The CDR3 covers 13 residues.

The genes are TRBV9 and TRBJ2-5, with 7 nucleotides matching TRBD1. Germline loops: CDR1 SGDLS, CDR2 YYNGEE. V lost 4 bases and J lost 4; bases outside the gene matches: 10. The length of the CDR3 is 15 residues. CDR3 nucleotide sequence: TGTGCCAGCAGCACCACGGGACAGAAGGTAGAGACCCAGTACTTC. Amino acid sequence: CASSTTGQKVETQYF.

This clonotype was counted at least ten times. V is TRBV2 and J is TRBJ1-6, with D possibly being TRBD1 (5 bases). V lost 9 bases to trimming and J lost 6 bases, with 15 bases between them. CDR3 length: 14 residues. Germline V CDR1 and CDR2: SNHLY, FYNNEI. The CDR3 DNA follows: TGTGCCAGTAAGGGACCGACCCTTAATTCACCCCTCCACTTT. Translating gives CASKGPTLNSPLHF.

Ten or more counts support this clonotype. V usage is TRBV7-2 and J usage is TRBJ2-5; D call uncertain. This CDR3 comprises 14 residues. V was cut by 4 bases and J by 0 bases, with 9 bases left in between. Germline loops: CDR1 SGHTA, CDR2 FQGNSA. CDR3 protein: CASSSWTYQETQYF. CDR3 in DNA: TGTGCCAGCAGCTCGTGGACCTACCAAGAGACCCAGTACTTC.

The chain joins TRBV28 to TRBJ2-2, with 8 bases lining up with TRBD1. The CDR3 consists of 17 residues. The V gene's germline CDR1 is MDHEN and CDR2 SYDVKM. J lost 6 bases, V lost 2 bases, and 11 bases had no gene match. Written as DNA, the CDR3 is TGTGCCAGCAGTTTAGGAGGTGCAGGGGGCGCGTCCGGGGAGCTGTTTTTT. Encoded protein: CASSLGGAGGASGELFF.

This clonotype was recorded at least ten times. The CDR3 DNA follows: TGTGCCAGCAGTTTTTTTGTCAGGGTGTTCTACGAGCAGTACTTC. It specifies CASSFFVRVFYEQYF. The chain recombines TRBV28 with TRBJ2-7, with a weak D call TRBD1 (5 bases). V was cut by 3 bases and J by 3 bases, with 15 bases left in between. The CDR3 runs to 15 residues. Germline V gene lookup returns CDR1 MDHEN and CDR2 SYDVKM.

This clonotype was recorded at least ten times. V gene TRBV28 combines with J gene TRBJ1-2, with TRBD1 identical over 7 bases. V gave up 5 bases and J gave up 1 base; unmatched junction bases: 10. The V gene's germline CDR1 is MDHEN and CDR2 SYDVKM. The CDR3 spans 16 residues. For the CDR3, the DNA is TGTGCCAGCAGTACCGCAACCGGGACAGTTAACTATGGCTACACCTTC. This translates into CASSTATGTVNYGYTF.

This clonotype was observed many times. J is TRBJ1-4 and V is TRBV11-2; 12 bases match TRBD1. Germline V gives CDR1 SGHAT, CDR2 FQNNGV. V dropped 3 bases and J dropped 2; count of bases not matched to a gene: 10. The CDR3 length is 19 residues. Written as DNA, the CDR3 is TGTGCCAGCAGCTTGGCGGGGACAGGGGGCTTTCCTACTAATGAAAAACTGTTTTTT. Its protein is CASSLAGTGGFPTNEKLFF.

This clonotype was detected ten times or more. The genes are TRBV11-1 and TRBJ1-1, with D possibly matching TRBD1 (6 bases). Germline CDR1 is SGHAT and CDR2 is FQDESV (reference sequence). This CDR3 comprises 13 residues. Trimming removed 5 bases from V and 3 bases from J, with 10 bases in between. The DNA for the CDR3 is TGTGCCAGCAGCCCCCGACAGGACACTGAAGCTTTCTTT. This gives the protein CASSPRQDTEAFF.

This clonotype was detected many times. The chain combines TRBV28 with TRBJ2-7, with 9 bases identical to TRBD1. Germline trimming cut 10 bases from V and 6 bases from J; bases unmatched to any gene: 7. This CDR3 contains 12 residues. Looked up from germline, CDR1 is MDHEN and CDR2 is SYDVKM. CDR3 bases: TGTGCCATCGGGGACAGGGCTGGCGAGCAGTACTTC. Translated: CAIGDRAGEQYF.

The J gene is TRBJ2-7, the V gene TRBV3-1; 7 nucleotides align to TRBD1. The V gene end was trimmed by 4 bases and the J gene end by 2 bases; junction bases not matched to a gene: 5. The CDR3 has 14 amino acids. Germline V lookup: CDR1 LGHDT, CDR2 YNNKEL (reference sequence). CDR3 amino acids: CASSPRDSTYEQYF. Here the CDR3 DNA reads TGTGCCAGCAGCCCACGGGACAGCACCTACGAGCAGTACTTC.

This clonotype was counted between two and nine times. This chain uses TRBV29-1 with TRBJ1-2, with D maybe TRBD1 (6 bases). Germline V gene data show CDR1 as SQVTM and CDR2 as ANQGSEA. The ends were cut back, 4 bases at V and 5 bases at J, with 17 bases in the middle. The CDR3 totals 14 residues. CDR3 in amino acids: CSVAGTSPGYGYTF. CDR3 DNA sequence: TGCAGCGTTGCAGGGACATCCCCCGGTTATGGCTACACCTTC.

This clonotype was seen at least ten times. CDR3 in DNA: TGTGCCAGCAGCATTACAGGGAGTTTCGGTGAAAAACTGTTTTTT. Translated: CASSITGSFGEKLFF. The gene calls are TRBV27 and TRBJ1-4; D is perhaps TRBD1 (6 bases). This CDR3 region has 15 residues. Trimming cost V 6 bases and J 7 bases, with 18 bases left between them. The germline gives CDR1 MNHEY, CDR2 SMNVEV (reference sequence).

This rearrangement joins TRBV20-1 to TRBJ1-1; no clear D. V was clipped by 5 bases and J by 3 bases, with 10 bases between them. This CDR3 contains 12 residues. Germline assignment: CDR1 DFQATT and CDR2 SNEGSKA (reference sequence). The CDR3 sequence is CSASVGDTEAFF. The CDR3 nucleotides read TGCAGTGCTTCGGTAGGAGACACTGAAGCTTTCTTT.

This clonotype came up once. Compared with germline, one end of the junction differs, possibly owing to a read error. This sequence joins TRBV6-5 and TRBJ1-6; D is unresolved. This CDR3 has 16 residues. Germline V gene lookup returns CDR1 MNHEY and CDR2 SVGAGI. CDR3 nucleotide sequence: TGTGCCAGCGGTTACTCCCCGGTGCCTCGGGATTCACCCCTCCACTTT. Translation: CASGYSPVPRDSPLHF.

This clonotype was detected a few times. This chain joins TRBV11-2 and TRBJ1-6, with D hard to call. V was shortened by 2 bases and J by 7 bases, with 12 bases between the two germline ends. Germline loops: CDR1 SGHAT, CDR2 FQNNGV. The CDR3 has 15 residues. The CDR3 loop is CASSLYRQDNSPLHF. CDR3 nucleotide sequence: TGTGCCAGCAGCTTATACCGGCAAGACAATTCACCCCTCCACTTT.